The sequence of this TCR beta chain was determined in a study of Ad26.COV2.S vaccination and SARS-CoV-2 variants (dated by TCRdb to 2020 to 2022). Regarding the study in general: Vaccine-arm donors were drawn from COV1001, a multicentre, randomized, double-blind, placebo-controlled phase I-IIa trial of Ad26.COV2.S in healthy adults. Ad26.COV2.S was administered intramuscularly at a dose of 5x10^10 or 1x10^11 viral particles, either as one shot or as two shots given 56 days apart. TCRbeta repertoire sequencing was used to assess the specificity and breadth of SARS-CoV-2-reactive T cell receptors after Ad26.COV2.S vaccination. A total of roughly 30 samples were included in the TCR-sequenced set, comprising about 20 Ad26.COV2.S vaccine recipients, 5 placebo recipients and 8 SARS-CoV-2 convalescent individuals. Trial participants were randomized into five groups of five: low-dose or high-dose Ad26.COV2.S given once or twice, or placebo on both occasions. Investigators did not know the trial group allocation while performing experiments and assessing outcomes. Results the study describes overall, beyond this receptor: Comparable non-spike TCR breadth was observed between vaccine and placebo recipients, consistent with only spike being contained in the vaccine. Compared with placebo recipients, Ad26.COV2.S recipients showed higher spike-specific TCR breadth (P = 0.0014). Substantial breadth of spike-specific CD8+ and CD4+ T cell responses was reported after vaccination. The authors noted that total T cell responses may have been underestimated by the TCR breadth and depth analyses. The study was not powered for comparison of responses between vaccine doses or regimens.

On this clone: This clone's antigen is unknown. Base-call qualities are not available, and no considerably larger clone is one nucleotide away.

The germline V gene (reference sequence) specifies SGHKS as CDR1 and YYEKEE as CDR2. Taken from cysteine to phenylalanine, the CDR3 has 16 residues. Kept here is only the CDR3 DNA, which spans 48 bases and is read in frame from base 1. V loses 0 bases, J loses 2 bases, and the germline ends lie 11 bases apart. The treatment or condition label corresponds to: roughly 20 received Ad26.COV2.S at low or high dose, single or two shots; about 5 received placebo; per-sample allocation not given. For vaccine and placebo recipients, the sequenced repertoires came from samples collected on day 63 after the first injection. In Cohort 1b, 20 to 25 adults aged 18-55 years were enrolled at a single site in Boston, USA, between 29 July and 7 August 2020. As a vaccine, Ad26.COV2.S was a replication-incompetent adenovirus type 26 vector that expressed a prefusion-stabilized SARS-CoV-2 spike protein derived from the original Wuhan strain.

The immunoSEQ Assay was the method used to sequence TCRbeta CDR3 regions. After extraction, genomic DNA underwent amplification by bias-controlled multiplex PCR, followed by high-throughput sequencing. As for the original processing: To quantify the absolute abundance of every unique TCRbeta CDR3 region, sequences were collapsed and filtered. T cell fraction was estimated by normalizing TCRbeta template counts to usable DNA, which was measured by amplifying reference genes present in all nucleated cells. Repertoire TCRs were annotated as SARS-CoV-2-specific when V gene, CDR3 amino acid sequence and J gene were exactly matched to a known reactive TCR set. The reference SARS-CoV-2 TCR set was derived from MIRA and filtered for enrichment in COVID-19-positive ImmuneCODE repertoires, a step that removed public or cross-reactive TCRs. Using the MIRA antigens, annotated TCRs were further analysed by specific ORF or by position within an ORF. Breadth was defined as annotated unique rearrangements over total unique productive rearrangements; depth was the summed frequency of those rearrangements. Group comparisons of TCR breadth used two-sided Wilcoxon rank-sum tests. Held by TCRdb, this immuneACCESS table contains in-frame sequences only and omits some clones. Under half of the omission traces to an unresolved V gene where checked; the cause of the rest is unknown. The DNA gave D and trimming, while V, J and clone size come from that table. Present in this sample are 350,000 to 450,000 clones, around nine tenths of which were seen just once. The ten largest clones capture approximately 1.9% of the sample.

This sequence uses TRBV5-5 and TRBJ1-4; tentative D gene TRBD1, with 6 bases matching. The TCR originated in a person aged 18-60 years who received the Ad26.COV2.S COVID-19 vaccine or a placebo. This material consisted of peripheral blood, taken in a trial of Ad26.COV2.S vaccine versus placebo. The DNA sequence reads TGTGCCAGCAGCTTGGCCCGCCAGGGGACTAATGAAAAACTGTTTTTT. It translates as CASSLARQGTNEKLFF.